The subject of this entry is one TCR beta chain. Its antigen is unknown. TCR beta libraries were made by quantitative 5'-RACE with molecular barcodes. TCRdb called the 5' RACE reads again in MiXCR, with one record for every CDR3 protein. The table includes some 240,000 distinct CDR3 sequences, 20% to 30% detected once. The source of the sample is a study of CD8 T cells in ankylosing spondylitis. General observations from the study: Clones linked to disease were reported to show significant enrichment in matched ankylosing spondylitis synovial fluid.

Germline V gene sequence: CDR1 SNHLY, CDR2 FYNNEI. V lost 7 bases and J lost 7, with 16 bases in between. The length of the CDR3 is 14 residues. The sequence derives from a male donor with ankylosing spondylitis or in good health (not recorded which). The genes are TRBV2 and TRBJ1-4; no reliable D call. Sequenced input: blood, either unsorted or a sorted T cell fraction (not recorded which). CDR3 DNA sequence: TGTGCCAGCAAGTACATCAAGATGGGTGAAAAACTGTTTTTT. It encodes CASKYIKMGEKLFF.